These 27 T cell receptor beta chains share one sample of origin, sequenced in a study of post-analysis software for immune sequencing data. The study's findings and limits: Controls had lower frequencies than patients of about five TRBV segments, which included TRBV5-6, TRBV5-1 and TRBV20-1.

Libraries were made from TCR beta cDNA, and they carried unique molecular identifiers. TCRdb reanalysed the PCR reads using MiXCR and keeps one entry per CDR3 protein. The sample gives 700,000 to 900,000 distinct CDR3 sequences, about half of which show up once; 4.9% is in the top ten. No antigen is known for these receptors. What was sequenced was blood. The source is a girl aged 5-17 years with multiple sclerosis.

Here the CDR3 reads CASSLRDIREQYF. DNA of the CDR3: TGTGCCAGCAGTTTGAGGGATATTAGGGAGCAGTACTTC. The chain joins TRBV28 to TRBJ2-7, with D maybe TRBD2 (5 bases). This CDR3 has 13 residues. Germline loops: CDR1 MDHEN, CDR2 SYDVKM. Trimming cost V 3 bases and J 7 bases, with 13 bases left between them.

V usage is TRBV7-7 and J usage is TRBJ2-1; 14 positions match TRBD2. Germline assignment: CDR1 SSHAT and CDR2 FNYEAQ (reference sequence). CDR3 length: 16 amino acids. The DNA of the CDR3 is TGTGCTAACAGCCGACTAGCGGGAGGGCTCTACAATGAGCAGTTCTTC. Protein sequence: CANSRLAGGLYNEQFF.

This clonotype was seen a few times. The chain has TRBV20-1 and TRBJ2-1; tentative D call: TRBD2 (7 bases). Trimming took 1 base from V and 1 from J, leaving 17 bases between them. Germline V CDR1 and CDR2: DFQATT, SNEGSKA (reference sequence). CDR3 size: 17 residues. CDR3 amino acids: CSARATGRALSYNEQFF. The CDR3 DNA is TGCAGTGCTAGAGCCACAGGGAGGGCCCTGTCCTACAATGAGCAGTTCTTC.

This clonotype occurred a few times. The chain uses TRBV7-2 and TRBJ1-4; D call uncertain. CDR3 length: 15 amino acids. Germline loops: CDR1 SGHTA, CDR2 FQGNSA. V was cut by 5 bases and J by 10 bases, with 20 bases left in between. The CDR3 loop reads CASSPQTSVNGKLFF. As DNA, the CDR3 is TGTGCCAGCAGCCCCCAGACATCCGTGAACGGAAAACTGTTTTTT.

The rearrangement links TRBV11-2 to TRBJ2-7, with 10 bases fitting TRBD2. CDR1 SGHAT and CDR2 FQNNGV come from the germline V gene. Trimming cost V 5 bases and J 4 bases; bases outside gene matches: 11. The CDR3 loop spans 16 amino acids. The CDR3 sequence: CASSAGLAGVGYEQYF. CDR3 DNA: TGTGCCAGCAGCGCCGGGCTAGCGGGAGTCGGGTACGAGCAGTACTTC.

This clonotype was picked up many times. V and J are TRBV12-3 or TRBV12-4 and TRBJ1-5; a weak D match, TRBD1 (6 bases). CDR3 length equals 14 residues. Trimming pared 4 bases from V and 5 bases from J, leaving 12 bases between. The CDR3 DNA is TGTGCCAGCAGTTCTTGGGGACACGATCAGCCCCAGCATTTT. It specifies CASSSWGHDQPQHF.

V usage is TRBV27 and J usage is TRBJ1-2; maybe TRBD1 (5 bases). CDR3 length: 14 residues. The V and J ends lost 3 bases and 4 bases respectively, with 12 bases between them. Germline CDR1 MNHEY, CDR2 SMNVEV (reference sequence). CDR3 protein: CASSFQGLGYGYTF. CDR3 nucleotide sequence: TGTGCCAGCAGTTTTCAGGGCCTGGGCTATGGCTACACCTTC.

The chain recombines TRBV3-1 with TRBJ1-1; possible D gene TRBD1, 5 bases. Germline V gene lookup returns CDR1 LGHDT and CDR2 YNNKEL (reference sequence). The CDR3 sequence is 15 residues long. V shed 0 bases and J shed 5 bases, with 13 bases lying between them. Here the CDR3 DNA reads TGTGCCAGCAGCCAAGACGGGGCAGGGCAAACTGAAGCTTTCTTT. Translated: CASSQDGAGQTEAFF.

This clonotype was seen once. At one of its ends the junction is not consistent with the germline gene, which may arise from a read error. CDR3: CASSTSGTSYNGQFF. CDR3 bases: TGTGCCAGCAGCACTAGCGGGACCTCCTACAATGGGCAGTTCTTC. The chain combines TRBV7-2 with TRBJ2-1, with 10 bases lining up with TRBD2. Germline CDR1 SGHTA, CDR2 FQGNSA. This CDR3 spans 15 amino acids.

The CDR3 coding sequence is TGTGCCAGCAGCCCCCCGGCAGGGGGCAAGTCCAAAAACATTCAGTACTTC. It translates to CASSPPAGGKSKNIQYF. This chain links TRBV7-9 with TRBJ2-4, with 8 bases fitting TRBD1. This CDR3 is 17 amino acids long. Germline CDR1 is SEHNR and CDR2 is FQNEAQ (reference sequence). J was trimmed by 2 bases and V by 5 bases; bases with no gene match: 11.

The rearrangement joins TRBV5-1 to TRBJ1-2, with D possibly matching TRBD1 (5 bases). Germline V gene sequence: CDR1 SGHRS, CDR2 YFSETQ. V was cut by 3 bases and J by 4 bases, with 13 bases left in between. There are 14 residues in the CDR3. The CDR3 is CASSSTWGVYGYTF. In DNA form, the CDR3 reads TGCGCCAGCAGCTCGACTTGGGGGGTCTATGGCTACACCTTC.

This clonotype was counted between two and nine times. The rearrangement links TRBV5-6 to TRBJ1-2; 9 positions agree with TRBD1. Germline V gene sequence: CDR1 SGHDT, CDR2 YYEEEE. The ends lost 3 bases at V and 7 bases at J; junction bases unmatched: 7. There are 14 residues in the CDR3. The CDR3 spells CASSWGQGQSGYTF. The CDR3 DNA sequence: TGTGCCAGCAGCTGGGGACAGGGCCAGAGTGGCTACACCTTC.

The chain uses TRBV7-9 and TRBJ2-1; D gene ambiguous. CDR1 SEHNR and CDR2 FQNEAQ come from the germline V gene (reference sequence). The CDR3 is 13 amino acids. Trimming removed 1 base at V and 9 bases at J, with 10 bases between. The CDR3 DNA sequence: TGTGCCAGCAGCTTAGGGCCTCGTGGTGAGCAGTTCTTC. Translated, it gives CASSLGPRGEQFF.

The V and J genes are TRBV4-3 and TRBJ2-3, with 8 bases identical to TRBD2. CDR1 and CDR2 (germline): LGHNA, YSLEER. Trimming took 0 bases from V and 4 from J; bases not matched to a gene: 6. This CDR3 is 16 amino acids long. The CDR3 region has the DNA TGCGCCAGCAGCCAAGATCTGGCGGGAGGCCCAGATACGCAGTATTTT. Translating it yields CASSQDLAGGPDTQYF.

V gene TRBV29-1 combines with J gene TRBJ2-7; D possibly corresponds to TRBD2 (6 bases). The CDR3 has 14 residues. V was clipped by 1 base and J by 10 bases, with 20 bases between them. The germline gives CDR1 SQVTM, CDR2 ANQGSEA. The CDR3 nucleotides are TGCAGCGTTGAAGTCTTGGGCAGGGAGGTTAACCAGTACTTC. This gives the protein CSVEVLGREVNQYF.

V is TRBV20-1 and J is TRBJ2-4; either TRBD1 or TRBD2 may supply D (5 bases each). The DNA end is a closer match to TRBJ2-7, so the J assignment may be wrong. Germline V gene sequence: CDR1 DFQATT, CDR2 SNEGSKA (reference sequence). The length of the CDR3 is 16 residues. The CDR3 sequence is CSARKEVETESYEQYF. As DNA, the CDR3 is TGCAGTGCTAGAAAGGAGGTGGAGACAGAATCCTACGAGCAGTACTTC.

The chain recombines TRBV7-8 with TRBJ1-1; no firm D call. The CDR3 length is 14 residues. V lost 0 bases, J lost 1 base, and 6 bases lay in between. Germline loops: CDR1 SGHVS, CDR2 FQNEAQ. CDR3 sequence reads: CASSLALENTEAFF. In DNA form, the CDR3 reads TGTGCCAGCAGCTTAGCGTTAGAGAACACTGAAGCTTTCTTT.

The chain combines TRBV20-1 with TRBJ2-1, with TRBD1 matching 7 bases. The end of the DNA is better explained by TRBJ2-7, so the J call may be wrong. From germline, CDR1 is DFQATT and CDR2 SNEGSKA (reference sequence). CDR3 length: 15 amino acids. The CDR3 nucleotides read TGCAGTGCCACCTACAGGGGATCCCCATACAATGAGCAGTACTTC. Translation gives CSATYRGSPYNEQYF.

The rearrangement joins TRBV16 to TRBJ2-3; 13 nucleotides align to TRBD2. The junction had 8 bases not matched to a gene; V was cut back by 3 bases and J by 2 bases. The CDR3 covers 18 residues. Germline V gives CDR1 KGHSY, CDR2 FQNENV. CDR3 DNA sequence: TGTGCCAGCAGCCAGCCGGGACTAGCGGGACCACACACAGATACGCAGTATTTT. It codes for CASSQPGLAGPHTDTQYF.

This clonotype was detected a few times. The V call is TRBV28, the J call TRBJ2-5, with TRBD1 identical over 7 bases. V lost 6 bases to trimming and J lost 1 base; unmatched junction nucleotides: 14. CDR1 is MDHEN, CDR2 SYDVKM, per germline. This CDR3 is built from 17 residues. For the CDR3, the DNA is TGTGCCAGCAGCCAACCCCTCGACAGGGCGACCCAAGAGACCCAGTACTTC. It specifies CASSQPLDRATQETQYF.

V is TRBV9 and J is TRBJ2-7, with TRBD2 matching 8 bases. This CDR3 has 17 amino acids. V lost 0 bases, J lost 1 base, and 9 bases stayed unmatched. Germline assignment: CDR1 SGDLS and CDR2 YYNGEE. The CDR3 bases are TGTGCCAGCAGCGTAGCCGGGGGGGGGGCAGCGTCCTACGAGCAGTACTTC. This sequence encodes CASSVAGGGAASYEQYF.

The chain has TRBV6-1 and TRBJ2-1; 13 bases agree with TRBD2. From germline, CDR1 is MNHNS and CDR2 SASEGT. The V and J ends lost 7 bases and 9 bases, in that order; junction bases with no gene match: 6. This CDR3 is built from 14 residues. CDR3 residues: CASTGTSGTGEQFF. The CDR3 DNA is TGTGCCAGCACCGGGACTAGCGGGACGGGTGAGCAGTTCTTC.

The rearrangement joins TRBV6-5 to TRBJ2-7; 9 positions match TRBD1. Matching the DNA end better, TRBJ2-5 makes the J call doubtful. The germline V gene has CDR1 MNHEY and CDR2 SVGAGI. The CDR3 contains 14 residues. CDR3 protein: CASSPPGQGETQYF. The CDR3 nucleotides are TGTGCCAGCAGTCCGCCGGGACAGGGAGAGACCCAGTACTTC.

This clonotype was picked up a small number of times. The genes are TRBV28 and TRBJ2-3; D not certain. Trimming took 6 bases from V and 5 from J, leaving 15 bases between them. Germline V gives CDR1 MDHEN, CDR2 SYDVKM. The CDR3 has 14 residues. DNA of the CDR3: TGTGCCAGCAGGAACCCCGGTCCAGAAGATACGCAGTATTTT. Translation gives CASRNPGPEDTQYF.

The rearrangement uses TRBV5-6 and TRBJ2-1; TRBD2 aligns across 7 bases. The V gene's germline CDR1 is SGHDT and CDR2 YYEEEE. Germline trimming cut 4 bases from V and 2 bases from J; bases unmatched to any gene: 12. This CDR3 comprises 17 residues. The CDR3 DNA reads TGTGCCAGCAGCCCCTCCCTGACGGCGGGAGCCTACAATGAGCAGTTCTTC. The encoded protein is CASSPSLTAGAYNEQFF.

V is TRBV20-1 and J is TRBJ1-5; D is undetermined. This CDR3 is 15 amino acids long. Trimming pared 3 bases from V and 0 bases from J, leaving 12 bases between. Per germline, CDR1 DFQATT and CDR2 SNEGSKA (reference sequence). For the CDR3, the DNA is TGCAGTGCTAGTGGGGTGACAAATAGCAATCAGCCCCAGCATTTT. This translates into CSASGVTNSNQPQHF.

This clonotype has a handful of counts. The chain employs TRBV15 and TRBJ2-7; 12 bases are shared with TRBD2. CDR1 is LNHNV and CDR2 is YYDKDF in the germline V gene (reference sequence). This CDR3 has 16 residues. V was pared by 5 bases and J by 7 bases, with 12 bases of the junction left unmatched. The CDR3 protein is CATSSTGLAGSREQYF. The CDR3 DNA reads TGTGCCACCAGCTCAACTGGACTAGCGGGATCTCGGGAGCAGTACTTC.